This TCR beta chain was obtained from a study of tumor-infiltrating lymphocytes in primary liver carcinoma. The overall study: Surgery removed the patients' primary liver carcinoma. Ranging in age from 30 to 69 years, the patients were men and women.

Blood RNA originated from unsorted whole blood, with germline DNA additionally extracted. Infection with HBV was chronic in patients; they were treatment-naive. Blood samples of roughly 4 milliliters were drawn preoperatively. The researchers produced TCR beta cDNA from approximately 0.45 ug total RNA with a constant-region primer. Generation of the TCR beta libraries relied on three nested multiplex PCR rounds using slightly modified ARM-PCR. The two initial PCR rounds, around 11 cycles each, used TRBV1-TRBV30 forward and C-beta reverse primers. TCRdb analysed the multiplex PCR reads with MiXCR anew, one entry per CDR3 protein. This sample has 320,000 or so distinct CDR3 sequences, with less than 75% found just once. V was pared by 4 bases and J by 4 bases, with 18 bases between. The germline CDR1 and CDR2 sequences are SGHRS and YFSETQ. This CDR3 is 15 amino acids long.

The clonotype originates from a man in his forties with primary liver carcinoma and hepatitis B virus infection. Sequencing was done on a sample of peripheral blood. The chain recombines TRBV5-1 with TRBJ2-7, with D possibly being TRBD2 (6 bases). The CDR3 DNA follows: TGCGCCAGCAGCACGGGGACTTCTTCTGGATACGAGCAGTACTTC. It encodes CASSTGTSSGYEQYF.